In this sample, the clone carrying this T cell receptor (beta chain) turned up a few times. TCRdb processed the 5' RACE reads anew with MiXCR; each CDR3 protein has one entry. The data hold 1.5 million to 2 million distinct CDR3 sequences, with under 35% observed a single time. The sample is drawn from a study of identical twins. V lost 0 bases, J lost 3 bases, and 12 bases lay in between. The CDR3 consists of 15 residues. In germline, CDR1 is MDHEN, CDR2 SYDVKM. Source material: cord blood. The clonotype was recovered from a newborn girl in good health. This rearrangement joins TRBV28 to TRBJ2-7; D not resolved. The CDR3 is CASSLWSRILYEQYF. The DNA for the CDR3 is TGTGCCAGCAGTTTATGGAGCCGGATTCTCTACGAGCAGTACTTC.